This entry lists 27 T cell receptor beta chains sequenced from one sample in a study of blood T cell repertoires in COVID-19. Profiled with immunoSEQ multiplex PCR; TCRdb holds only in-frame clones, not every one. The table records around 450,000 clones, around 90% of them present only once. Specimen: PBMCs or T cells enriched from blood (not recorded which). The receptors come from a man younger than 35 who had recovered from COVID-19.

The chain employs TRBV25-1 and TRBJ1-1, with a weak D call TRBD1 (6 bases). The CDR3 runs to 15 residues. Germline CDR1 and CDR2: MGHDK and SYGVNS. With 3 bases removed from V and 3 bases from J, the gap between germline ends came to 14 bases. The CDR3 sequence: CASSEGGGTDTEAFF. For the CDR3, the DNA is TGTGCCAGCAGTGAGGGAGGGGGGACTGACACTGAAGCTTTCTTT.

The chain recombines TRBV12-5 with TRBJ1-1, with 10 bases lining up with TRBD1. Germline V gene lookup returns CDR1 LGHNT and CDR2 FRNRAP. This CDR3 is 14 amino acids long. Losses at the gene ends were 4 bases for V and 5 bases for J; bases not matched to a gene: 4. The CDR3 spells CASGSGQGRTEAFF. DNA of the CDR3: TGTGCTAGTGGTTCGGGACAGGGGAGGACTGAAGCTTTCTTT.

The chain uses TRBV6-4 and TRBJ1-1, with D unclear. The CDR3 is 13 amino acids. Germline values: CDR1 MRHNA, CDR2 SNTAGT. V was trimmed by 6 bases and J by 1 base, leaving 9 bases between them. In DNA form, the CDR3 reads TGTGCCAGCAGCCTAGAGGAGAACACTGAAGCTTTCTTT. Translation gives CASSLEENTEAFF.

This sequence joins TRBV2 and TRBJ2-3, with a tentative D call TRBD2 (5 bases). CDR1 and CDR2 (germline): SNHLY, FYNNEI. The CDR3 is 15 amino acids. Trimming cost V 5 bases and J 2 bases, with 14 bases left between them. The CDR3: CASSLSLASTDTQYF. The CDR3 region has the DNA TGTGCCAGCAGTCTCAGCTTAGCGTCCACAGATACGCAGTATTTT.

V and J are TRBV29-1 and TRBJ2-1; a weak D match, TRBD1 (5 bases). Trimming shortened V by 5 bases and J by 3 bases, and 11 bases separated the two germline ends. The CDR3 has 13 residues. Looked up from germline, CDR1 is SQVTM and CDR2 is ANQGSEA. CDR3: CSVLQVVYNEQFF. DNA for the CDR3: TGCAGCGTTTTACAGGTGGTCTACAATGAGCAGTTCTTC.

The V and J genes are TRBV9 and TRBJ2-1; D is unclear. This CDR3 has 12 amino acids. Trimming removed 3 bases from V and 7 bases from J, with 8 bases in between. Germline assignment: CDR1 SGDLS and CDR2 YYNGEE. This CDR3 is CASSAERNEQFF. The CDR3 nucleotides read TGTGCCAGCAGCGCCGAGAGGAATGAGCAGTTCTTC. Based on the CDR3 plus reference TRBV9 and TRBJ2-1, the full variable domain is DSGVTQTPKHLITATGQRVTLRCSPRSGDLSVYWYQQSLDQGLQFLIQYYNGEERAKGNILERFSAQQFPDLHSELNLSSLELGDSALYFCASSAERNEQFFGPGTRLTVL.

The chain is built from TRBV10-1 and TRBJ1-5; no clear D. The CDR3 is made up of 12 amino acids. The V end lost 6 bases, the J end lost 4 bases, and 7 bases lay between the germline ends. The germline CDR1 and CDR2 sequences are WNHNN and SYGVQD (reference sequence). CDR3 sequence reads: CASSHSNQPQHF. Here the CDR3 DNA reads TGCGCCAGCAGCCACTCGAATCAGCCCCAGCATTTT.

CDR3 coding DNA: TGTGCCAGCAGCCTTGAGGGGGCTGTTTATTCACCCCTCCACTTT. Translation gives CASSLEGAVYSPLHF. The rearrangement uses TRBV3-1 (or the pseudogene TRBV3-2) and TRBJ1-6; TRBD1 matches at 7 bases. The junction had 8 bases not matched to a gene; V was cut back by 4 bases and J by 8 bases. CDR1 is LGHDT, CDR2 YNNKEL, per germline (reference sequence). The CDR3 consists of 15 residues.

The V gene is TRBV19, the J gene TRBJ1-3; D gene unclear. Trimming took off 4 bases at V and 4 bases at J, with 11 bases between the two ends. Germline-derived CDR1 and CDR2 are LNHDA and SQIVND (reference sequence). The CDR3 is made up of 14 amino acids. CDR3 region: CASSKAAAGNTIYF. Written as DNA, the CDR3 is TGTGCCAGTAGTAAAGCGGCGGCGGGAAACACCATATATTTT.

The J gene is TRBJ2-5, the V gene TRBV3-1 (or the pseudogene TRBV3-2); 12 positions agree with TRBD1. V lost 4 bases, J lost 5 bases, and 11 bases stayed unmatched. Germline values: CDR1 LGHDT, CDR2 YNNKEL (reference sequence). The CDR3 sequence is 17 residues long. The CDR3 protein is CASSRTGTGGLRETQYF. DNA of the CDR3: TGTGCCAGCAGCCGTACCGGGACAGGGGGCCTTCGGGAGACCCAGTACTTC.

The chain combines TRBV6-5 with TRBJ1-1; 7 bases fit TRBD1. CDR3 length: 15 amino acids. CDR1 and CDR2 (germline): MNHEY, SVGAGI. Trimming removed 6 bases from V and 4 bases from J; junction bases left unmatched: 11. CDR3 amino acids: CASRPNTGAGTEAFF. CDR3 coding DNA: TGTGCCAGCAGACCCAATACAGGGGCGGGCACTGAAGCTTTCTTT.

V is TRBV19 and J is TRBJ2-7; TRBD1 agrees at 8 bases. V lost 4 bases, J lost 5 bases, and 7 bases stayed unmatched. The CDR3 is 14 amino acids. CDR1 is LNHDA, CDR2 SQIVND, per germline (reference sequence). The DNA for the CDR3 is TGTGCCAGTAGTACTATGGACAGGGACAACGAGCAGTACTTC. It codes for CASSTMDRDNEQYF.

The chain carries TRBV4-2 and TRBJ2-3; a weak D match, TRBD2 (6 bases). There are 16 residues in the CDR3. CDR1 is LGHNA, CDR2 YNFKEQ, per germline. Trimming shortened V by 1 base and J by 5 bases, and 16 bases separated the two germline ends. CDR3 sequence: CASSQGPEGLGDTQYF. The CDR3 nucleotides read TGTGCCAGCAGCCAAGGGCCGGAGGGCCTGGGAGATACGCAGTATTTT.

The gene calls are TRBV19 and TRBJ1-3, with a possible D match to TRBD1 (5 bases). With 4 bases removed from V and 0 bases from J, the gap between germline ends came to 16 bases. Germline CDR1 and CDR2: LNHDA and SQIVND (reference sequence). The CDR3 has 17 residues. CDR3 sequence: CASSTMGGGSSGNTIYF. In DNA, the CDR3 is TGTGCCAGTAGTACTATGGGGGGGGGAAGCTCTGGAAACACCATATATTTT.

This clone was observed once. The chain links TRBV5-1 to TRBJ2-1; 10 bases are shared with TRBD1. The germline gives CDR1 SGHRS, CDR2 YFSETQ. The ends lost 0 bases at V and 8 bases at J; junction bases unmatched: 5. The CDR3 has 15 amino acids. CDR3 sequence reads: CASSLGTGGFYEQFF. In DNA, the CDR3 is TGCGCCAGCAGCTTGGGGACAGGGGGGTTCTATGAGCAGTTCTTC.

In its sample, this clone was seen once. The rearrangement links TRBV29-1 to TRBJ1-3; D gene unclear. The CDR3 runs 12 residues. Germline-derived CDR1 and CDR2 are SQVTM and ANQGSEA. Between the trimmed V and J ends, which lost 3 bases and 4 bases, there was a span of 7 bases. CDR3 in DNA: TGCAGCGTTGACTTCGGGGGAAACACCATATATTTT. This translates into CSVDFGGNTIYF.

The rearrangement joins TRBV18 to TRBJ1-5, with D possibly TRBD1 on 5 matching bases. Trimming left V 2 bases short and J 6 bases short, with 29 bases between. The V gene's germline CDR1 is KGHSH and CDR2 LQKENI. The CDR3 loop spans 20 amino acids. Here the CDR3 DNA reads TGTGCCAGCTCACCATGGGGCCCTGGGAACCGGGAAAGGAGGGGTCAGCCCCAGCATTTT. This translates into CASSPWGPGNRERRGQPQHF.

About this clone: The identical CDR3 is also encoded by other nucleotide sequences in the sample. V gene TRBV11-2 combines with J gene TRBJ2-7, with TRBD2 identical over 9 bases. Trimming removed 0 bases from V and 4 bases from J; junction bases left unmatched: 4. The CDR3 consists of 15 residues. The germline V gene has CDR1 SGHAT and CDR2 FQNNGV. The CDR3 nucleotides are TGTGCCAGCAGCTTAGAAGCGGGAGGACAATACGAGCAGTACTTC. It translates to CASSLEAGGQYEQYF.

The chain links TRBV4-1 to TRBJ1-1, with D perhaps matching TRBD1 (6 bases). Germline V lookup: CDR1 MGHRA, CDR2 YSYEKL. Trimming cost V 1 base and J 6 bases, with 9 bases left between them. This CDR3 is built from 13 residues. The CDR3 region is CASSQGRGAEAFF. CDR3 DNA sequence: TGCGCCAGCAGCCAAGGCAGGGGCGCTGAAGCTTTCTTT.

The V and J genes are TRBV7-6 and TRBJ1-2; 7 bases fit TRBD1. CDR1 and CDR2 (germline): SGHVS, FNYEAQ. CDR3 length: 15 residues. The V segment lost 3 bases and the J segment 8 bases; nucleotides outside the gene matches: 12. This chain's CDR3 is CASSFSHSGQSGYTF. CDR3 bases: TGTGCCAGCAGCTTCTCCCACTCGGGACAGAGCGGCTACACCTTC.

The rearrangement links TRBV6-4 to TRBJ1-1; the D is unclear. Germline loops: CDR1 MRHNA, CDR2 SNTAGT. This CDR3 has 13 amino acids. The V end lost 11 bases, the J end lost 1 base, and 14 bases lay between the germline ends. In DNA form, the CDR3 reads TGTGCCCCGATAGAGGGTCGGAACACTGAAGCTTTCTTT. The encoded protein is CAPIEGRNTEAFF.

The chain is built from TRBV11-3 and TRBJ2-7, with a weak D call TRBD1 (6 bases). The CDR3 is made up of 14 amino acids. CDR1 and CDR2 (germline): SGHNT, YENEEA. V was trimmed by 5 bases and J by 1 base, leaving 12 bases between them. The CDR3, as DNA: TGTGCCAGCAGCCTAGGACAGCCTTCCTACGAGCAGTACTTC. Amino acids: CASSLGQPSYEQYF. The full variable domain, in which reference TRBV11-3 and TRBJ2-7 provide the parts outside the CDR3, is EAGVVQSPRYKIIEKKQPVAFWCNPISGHNTLYWYLQNLGQGPELLIRYENEEAVDDSQLPKDRFSAERLKGVDSTLKIQPAELGDSAVYLCASSLGQPSYEQYFGPGTRLTVT.

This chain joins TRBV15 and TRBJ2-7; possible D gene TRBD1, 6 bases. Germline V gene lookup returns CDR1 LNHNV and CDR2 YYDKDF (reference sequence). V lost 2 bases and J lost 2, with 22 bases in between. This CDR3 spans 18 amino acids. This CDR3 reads CATSRSLRQEGDPYEQYF. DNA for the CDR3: TGTGCCACCAGCAGATCATTGCGCCAAGAGGGGGACCCCTACGAGCAGTACTTC.

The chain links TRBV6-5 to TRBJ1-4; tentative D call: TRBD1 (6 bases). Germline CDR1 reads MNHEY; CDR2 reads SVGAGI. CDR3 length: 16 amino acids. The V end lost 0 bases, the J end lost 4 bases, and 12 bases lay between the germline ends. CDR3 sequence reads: CASSYSTGQFNEKLFF. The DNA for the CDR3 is TGTGCCAGCAGTTACTCTACGGGACAATTTAATGAAAAACTGTTTTTT.

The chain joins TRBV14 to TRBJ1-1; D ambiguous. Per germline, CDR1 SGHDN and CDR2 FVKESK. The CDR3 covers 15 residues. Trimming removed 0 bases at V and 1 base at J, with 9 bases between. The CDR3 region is CASSQEGLRNTEAFF. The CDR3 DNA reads TGTGCCAGCAGCCAAGAAGGACTCCGGAACACTGAAGCTTTCTTT.

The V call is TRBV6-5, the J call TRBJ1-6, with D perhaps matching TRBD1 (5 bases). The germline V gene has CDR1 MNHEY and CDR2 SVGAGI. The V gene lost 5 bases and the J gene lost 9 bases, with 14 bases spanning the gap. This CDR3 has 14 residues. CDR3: CASSTGTSGSPLHF. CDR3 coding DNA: TGTGCCAGCAGTACCGGGACTTCGGGTTCACCCCTCCACTTT.

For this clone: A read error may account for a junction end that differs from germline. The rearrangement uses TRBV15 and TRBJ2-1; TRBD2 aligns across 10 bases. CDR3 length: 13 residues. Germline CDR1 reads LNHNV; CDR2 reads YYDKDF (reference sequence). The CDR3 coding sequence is TGTGCCACCAGCAGAGCTCTAGCGGGGGAGACCGTCTTC. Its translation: CATSRALAGETVF.